The clone carrying this T cell receptor beta chain was counted only a few times. The antigen is undetermined. These data originate in a study of CD8 T cells in ankylosing spondylitis. The study, taken as a whole, reports: Within matched ankylosing spondylitis synovial fluid, disease-linked clones were reportedly significantly enriched. Previously reported in reactive arthritis synovial fluid and blood were some of the motif variants.

Trimming took 9 bases from V and 0 from J, leaving 13 bases between them. Germline V lookup: CDR1 KGHDR, CDR2 SFDVKD. CDR3 length: 15 amino acids. Molecular-barcoded quantitative 5'-RACE produced these TCR beta libraries. MiXCR, run by TCRdb on the 5' RACE reads, gives a single entry per CDR3 protein. The data hold about 190,000 distinct CDR3 sequences, with 10% to 15% observed a single time. This sequence originates from a female donor with ankylosing spondylitis or in good health (not recorded which). V usage is TRBV24-1 and J usage is TRBJ1-4, with D perhaps matching TRBD1 (5 bases). Sequencing was carried out using blood, either unsorted or a sorted T cell fraction (not recorded which). The CDR3 is CATQRGGATNEKLFF. The CDR3 DNA reads TGTGCCACCCAACGCGGGGGTGCAACTAATGAAAAACTGTTTTTT.